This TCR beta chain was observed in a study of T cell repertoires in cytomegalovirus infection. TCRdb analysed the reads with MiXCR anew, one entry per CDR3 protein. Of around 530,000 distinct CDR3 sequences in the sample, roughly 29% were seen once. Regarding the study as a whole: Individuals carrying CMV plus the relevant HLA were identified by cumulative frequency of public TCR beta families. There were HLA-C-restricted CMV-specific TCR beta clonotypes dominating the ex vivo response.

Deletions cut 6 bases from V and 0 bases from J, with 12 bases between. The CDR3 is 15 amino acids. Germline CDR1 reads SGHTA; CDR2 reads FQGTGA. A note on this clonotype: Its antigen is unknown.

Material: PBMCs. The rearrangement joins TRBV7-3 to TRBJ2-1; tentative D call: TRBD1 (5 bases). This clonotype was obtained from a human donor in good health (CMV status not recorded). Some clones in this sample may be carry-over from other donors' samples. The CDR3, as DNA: TGTGCCAGCAGTTTTGACAGAAGCTCCTACAATGAGCAGTTCTTC. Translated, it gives CASSFDRSSYNEQFF. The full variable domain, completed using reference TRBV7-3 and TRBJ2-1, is GAGVSQTPSNKVTEKGKYVELRCDPISGHTALYWYRQSLGQGPEFLIYFQGTGAADDSGLPNDRFFAVRPEGSVSTLKIQRTERGDSAVYLCASSFDRSSYNEQFFGPGTRLTVL.